Following are 13 T cell receptor beta chains from one sample sequenced in a study of T cell changes during pregnancy in multiple sclerosis. Clones were read by immunoSEQ multiplex PCR, and TCRdb kept only the in-frame ones, dropping some. The table has some 22,000 clones, more than 75% seen once. Sequenced material: CD8+ T cells from peripheral blood mononuclear cells, taken before pregnancy. The receptors shown here come from a female donor with multiple sclerosis, enrolled in a pregnancy study.

The chain joins TRBV2 to TRBJ2-2; D might be TRBD1 (5 bases). The V gene lost 0 bases and the J gene lost 2 bases, with 13 bases spanning the gap. This CDR3 comprises 17 residues. Per germline, CDR1 SNHLY and CDR2 FYNNEI. CDR3 bases: TGTGCCAGCAGTGAAGCGCAGCAGGGATTAAACACCGGGGAGCTGTTTTTT. Translating it yields CASSEAQQGLNTGELFF.

The CDR3 here is CASSYLLGRGPNTEAFF. In nucleotides, the CDR3 is TGTGCCAGCAGTTATCTACTAGGGAGGGGACCCAACACTGAAGCTTTCTTT. The V gene is TRBV27, the J gene TRBJ1-1, with D possibly TRBD1 on 5 matching bases. V was clipped by 4 bases and J by 2 bases, with 20 bases between them. The CDR3 covers 17 residues. Germline V CDR1 and CDR2: MNHEY, SMNVEV (reference sequence).

The chain uses TRBV2 and TRBJ2-5, with 7 bases aligning to TRBD1. CDR3 length equals 15 residues. Germline V gene data show CDR1 as SNHLY and CDR2 as FYNNEI. The V segment lost 3 bases and the J segment 5 bases; nucleotides outside the gene matches: 9. This CDR3 reads CASSDRDSYGETQYF. CDR3 in DNA: TGTGCCAGCAGTGATAGGGACAGCTACGGGGAGACCCAGTACTTC. The full variable domain, rest sourced from reference TRBV2 and TRBJ2-5, is EPEVTQTPSHQVTQMGQEVILRCVPISNHLYFYWYRQILGQKVEFLVSFYNNEISEKSEIFDDQFSVERPDGSNFTLKIRSTKLEDSAMYFCASSDRDSYGETQYFGPGTRLLVL.

CDR3 bases: TGTGCCAGCAGCTTGGGACAGGGCGGCTACGAGCAGTACTTC. Its protein product is CASSLGQGGYEQYF. The rearrangement uses TRBV5-5 and TRBJ2-7; 7 bases map to TRBD1. Germline V gene sequence: CDR1 SGHKS, CDR2 YYEKEE (reference sequence). This CDR3 comprises 14 residues. The V segment lost 0 bases and the J segment 3 bases; nucleotides outside the gene matches: 3.

The chain is built from TRBV7-8 and TRBJ1-1; D not certain. Looked up from germline, CDR1 is SGHVS and CDR2 is FQNEAQ. The CDR3 covers 14 residues. Trimming took 2 bases from V and 1 from J, leaving 8 bases between them. In nucleotides, the CDR3 is TGTGCCAGCAGCTTACTCGGAGAGAACACTGAAGCTTTCTTT. The encoded protein is CASSLLGENTEAFF.

The chain is built from TRBV14 and TRBJ2-5; D may be TRBD1 (6 bases). V dropped 1 base and J dropped 5 bases, with 20 bases sitting between them. The CDR3 spans 17 residues. Germline V gives CDR1 SGHDN, CDR2 FVKESK. In DNA form, the CDR3 reads TGTGCCAGCAGCCAAGGAGTCCTTACAGGGCCGCGGGAGACCCAGTACTTC. Protein sequence: CASSQGVLTGPRETQYF.

The chain joins TRBV9 to TRBJ2-1, with D possibly being TRBD2 (5 bases). The CDR3 totals 13 residues. The germline V gene has CDR1 SGDLS and CDR2 YYNGEE. The V and J ends lost 4 bases and 4 bases respectively, with 9 bases between them. For the CDR3, the DNA is TGTGCCAGCAGCATAAGCGGTTACAATGAGCAGTTCTTC. This translates into CASSISGYNEQFF.

CDR3 protein: CASSPESGIYEQYF. The CDR3 nucleotides are TGTGCCAGCAGCCCCGAGAGCGGGATCTACGAGCAGTACTTC. V and J are TRBV7-6 and TRBJ2-7; 7 bases are a match to TRBD2. This CDR3 spans 14 amino acids. The trim removed 5 bases at V and 3 bases at J, leaving 7 bases unmatched. Germline loops: CDR1 SGHVS, CDR2 FNYEAQ.

CDR3 nucleotides: TGTGCCAGCAGCGGAACCGCCCTGGGGAGCTCCTACAATGAGCAGTTCTTC. Its protein is CASSGTALGSSYNEQFF. The rearrangement joins TRBV9 to TRBJ2-1, with D tentatively TRBD2 (5 bases). The CDR3 covers 17 residues. CDR1 SGDLS and CDR2 YYNGEE come from the germline V gene. V was clipped by 3 bases and J by 0 bases, with 16 bases between them.

To note about this clone: The same CDR3 is also encoded by other DNA sequences in this sample. This chain joins TRBV7-9 and TRBJ2-1; 8 nucleotides line up with TRBD1. CDR3 length: 15 residues. Trimming cost V 5 bases and J 3 bases; bases outside gene matches: 6. Germline CDR1 reads SEHNR; CDR2 reads FQNEAQ (reference sequence). In nucleotides, the CDR3 is TGTGCCAGCAGCCTGGCAGGGGGCTTCTACAATGAGCAGTTCTTC. Protein: CASSLAGGFYNEQFF.

V gene TRBV7-2 combines with J gene TRBJ1-3, with D possibly being TRBD1 (6 bases). The germline V gene encodes CDR1 SGHTA and CDR2 FQGNSA. With 5 bases removed from V and 0 bases from J, the gap between germline ends came to 8 bases. The length of the CDR3 is 14 residues. CDR3 nucleotides: TGTGCCAGCAGCCCCAGGGGCTCTGGAAACACCATATATTTT. Protein product: CASSPRGSGNTIYF.

The chain joins TRBV10-3 to TRBJ1-5, with D unclear. The CDR3 sequence is 16 residues long. Per the germline V gene, CDR1 is ENHRY and CDR2 is SYGVKD. Trimming took off 0 bases at V and 6 bases at J, with 15 bases between the two ends. The CDR3: CAISESEVLVGQPQHF. The CDR3 nucleotides are TGTGCCATCAGTGAGTCGGAGGTTTTAGTAGGTCAGCCCCAGCATTTT.

The chain uses TRBV13 and TRBJ2-1; 9 bases map to TRBD2. Losses at the gene ends were 8 bases for V and 10 bases for J; bases not matched to a gene: 9. This CDR3 contains 13 residues. Germline CDR1 is PRHDT and CDR2 is FYEKMQ (reference sequence). DNA for the CDR3: TGTGCCAGCGGAAAGCGGGAGGCGGGCGAGCAGTTCTTC. The encoded protein is CASGKREAGEQFF. The complete variable domain, with remaining parts taken from reference TRBV13 and TRBJ2-1, reads AAGVIQSPRHLIKEKRETATLKCYPIPRHDTVYWYQQGPGQDPQFLISFYEKMQSDKGSIPDRFSAQQFSDYHSELNMSSLELGDSALYFCASGKREAGEQFFGPGTRLTVL.